Shown below are 25 T cell receptor beta chains from a single sample sequenced in a study of blood T cells in healthy people across ages. A second PCR of about 7 to 12 cycles used a sample-barcoded 5' primer and a J-beta primer mix. TCRdb redid the calling of the 5' RACE reads with MiXCR, one entry per CDR3 protein. The data hold 600,000 to 1,000,000 distinct CDR3 sequences, with 20% to 25% observed a single time. Separately, the same data were catalogued under a study of T cells of mothers and their children.

Sequencing input: blood. These receptors all stem from a boy between 10 and 17 years old in good health.

The genes are TRBV7-2 and TRBJ1-4; the D is unclear. The V end was cut by 1 base, the J end by 3 bases, with 9 bases between. Germline V gives CDR1 SGHTA, CDR2 FQGNSA. The CDR3 covers 15 residues. CDR3 DNA sequence: TGTGCCAGCAGCTTAGGATTGGGCGCTAATGAAAAACTGTTTTTT. It encodes CASSLGLGANEKLFF.

The V call is TRBV6-5, the J call TRBJ2-7; 8 bases align to TRBD2. V shed 6 bases, J shed 1 base, and the junction held 5 bases outside the gene matches. In germline, CDR1 is MNHEY, CDR2 SVGAGI. The CDR3 consists of 14 residues. In DNA form, the CDR3 reads TGTGCCAGCAGCTATATAGCGGGATCCTACGAGCAGTACTTC. Protein: CASSYIAGSYEQYF.

The gene calls are TRBV20-1 and TRBJ2-2; weak D call: TRBD2 (7 bases). The germline gives CDR1 DFQATT, CDR2 SNEGSKA (reference sequence). The V and J ends lost 0 bases and 6 bases respectively, with 14 bases between them. This CDR3 comprises 15 residues. The CDR3 reads CSARERGPRPGELFF. CDR3 coding DNA: TGCAGTGCTAGAGAGCGGGGGCCTCGACCCGGGGAGCTGTTTTTT.

This clonotype was detected a few times. The gene calls are TRBV5-1 and TRBJ2-7, with TRBD2 identical over 13 bases. Germline CDR1 and CDR2: SGHRS and YFSETQ. CDR3 length: 15 amino acids. The ends lost 7 bases at V and 6 bases at J; junction bases unmatched: 10. The DNA for the CDR3 is TGCGCCAGCGCCCTGACTAGCGGGAGGCTTCGCGAGCAGTACTTC. Protein sequence: CASALTSGRLREQYF.

This chain uses TRBV12-3 or TRBV12-4 with TRBJ2-3; D is possibly TRBD2 (5 bases). Trimming cost V 6 bases and J 0 bases, with 10 bases left between them. The length of the CDR3 is 14 residues. The CDR3 reads CASSSGSSTDTQYF. The CDR3 bases are TGTGCCAGCAGCAGCGGATCTAGCACAGATACGCAGTATTTT.

The CDR3: CASSLASGGEQYF. The CDR3 nucleotides read TGTGCCAGCAGCTTAGCCTCCGGGGGCGAGCAGTACTTC. This chain joins TRBV7-9 and TRBJ2-1, with TRBD2 as a possible D gene (6 bases). The J call may be mistaken, given a closer DNA end match to TRBJ2-7. The germline V gene has CDR1 SEHNR and CDR2 FQNEAQ (reference sequence). This CDR3 contains 13 residues.

CDR3 sequence reads: CASSPEERGTQYF. The CDR3 DNA sequence: TGTGCCAGCTCACCAGAGGAGCGGGGAACGCAGTATTTT. The genes are TRBV18 and TRBJ2-3; 7 bases agree with TRBD2. Trimming removed 2 bases from V and 9 bases from J; junction bases left unmatched: 5. The CDR3 runs to 13 residues. CDR1 and CDR2 (germline): KGHSH, LQKENI.

In its sample, this clonotype was seen many times. The chain is built from TRBV18 and TRBJ2-1; 10 bases are shared with TRBD1. The V gene end was trimmed by 3 bases and the J gene end by 8 bases; junction bases not matched to a gene: 10. The CDR3 is 16 amino acids. The germline gives CDR1 KGHSH, CDR2 LQKENI. CDR3 in amino acids: CASSPIGTGVRDEQFF. In nucleotides, the CDR3 is TGTGCCAGCTCACCTATCGGGACAGGGGTTCGGGATGAGCAGTTCTTC.

This clonotype was found a few times. This chain uses TRBV4-1 with TRBJ2-7; D may be TRBD1 (6 bases). The V gene's germline CDR1 is MGHRA and CDR2 YSYEKL. Trimming left V 0 bases short and J 5 bases short, with 17 bases between. The CDR3 has 16 amino acids. The CDR3 loop reads CASSQDKGTFKDEQYF. CDR3 sequence (DNA): TGCGCCAGCAGCCAAGATAAGGGGACATTCAAGGACGAGCAGTACTTC.

In this sample, this clonotype turned up a few times. An end of the junction does not agree with germline; a read error may underlie this. J is TRBJ2-5 and V is TRBV20-1, with 9 bases that match TRBD1. The DNA end lines up better with TRBJ2-7; the J call may be wrong. This CDR3 contains 14 residues. Germline CDR1 DFQATT, CDR2 SNEGSKA (reference sequence). This CDR3 reads CNAREGQGFYEQYF. CDR3 nucleotide sequence: TGCAATGCTAGGGAGGGACAGGGATTCTACGAGCAGTACTTC.

Remarks on this clonotype: Possible read error: a much larger clone is one base away. V and J are TRBV7-2 and TRBJ1-2; D possibly corresponds to TRBD1 (5 bases). The V end was cut by 2 bases, the J end by 4 bases, with 8 bases between. CDR1 and CDR2 from the germline V gene are SGHTA and FQGNSA. The CDR3 loop spans 13 amino acids. CDR3 sequence (DNA): TGTGCCAGCAGCTTATGGGGGGGCTATGGCTACACCTTC. Translated, it gives CASSLWGGYGYTF.

This clonotype was detected a few times. This rearrangement joins TRBV29-1 to TRBJ2-7; TRBD2 aligns across 10 bases. Germline values: CDR1 SQVTM, CDR2 ANQGSEA. The CDR3 is made up of 14 amino acids. V gave up 4 bases and J gave up 2 bases; unmatched junction bases: 5. Here the CDR3 DNA reads TGCAGCGTTGTTCCCGGGACTAGCGCCTACGAGCAGTACTTC. This encodes CSVVPGTSAYEQYF.

This sequence joins TRBV11-2 and TRBJ2-1, with a weak D call TRBD1 (6 bases). Per the germline V gene, CDR1 is SGHAT and CDR2 is FQNNGV. CDR3 length: 15 amino acids. The V end lost 2 bases, the J end lost 3 bases, and 11 bases lay between the germline ends. The CDR3 here is CASSLQRTVYNEQFF. CDR3 coding DNA: TGTGCCAGCAGCTTACAACGGACAGTCTACAATGAGCAGTTCTTC.

The chain combines TRBV5-1 with TRBJ1-2; D uncertain. CDR1 is SGHRS and CDR2 is YFSETQ in the germline V gene. With 1 base removed from V and 0 bases from J, the gap between germline ends came to 4 bases. This CDR3 is 13 amino acids long. CDR3 coding DNA: TGCGCCAGCAGCTTGACACCTAACTATGGCTACACCTTC. It codes for CASSLTPNYGYTF.

This clonotype was observed a handful of times. This chain joins TRBV20-1 and TRBJ1-4, with D tentatively TRBD1 (5 bases). The CDR3 consists of 14 residues. In germline, CDR1 is DFQATT, CDR2 SNEGSKA (reference sequence). V was clipped by 6 bases and J by 7 bases, with 18 bases between them. The CDR3 loop reads CSAPYPGGVEKLFF. In nucleotides, the CDR3 is TGCAGTGCGCCATACCCGGGAGGGGTTGAAAAACTGTTTTTT.

This chain uses TRBV4-3 with TRBJ1-5, with 10 bases identical to TRBD1. The germline gives CDR1 LGHNA, CDR2 YSLEER. The CDR3 is made up of 15 amino acids. V gave up 1 base and J gave up 4 bases; unmatched junction bases: 1. CDR3 coding DNA: TGCGCCAGCAGCCAAGGGGGACAGGGGAATCAGCCCCAGCATTTT. Residues: CASSQGGQGNQPQHF.

CDR3 sequence reads: CSARSGTGEYNEQFF. CDR3 nucleotides: TGCAGTGCTCGTTCCGGGACAGGGGAATACAATGAGCAGTTCTTC. J is TRBJ2-7 and V is TRBV20-1, with 10 bases aligning to TRBD1. The J call is uncertain, as TRBJ2-1 better fits the DNA end. The germline V gene has CDR1 DFQATT and CDR2 SNEGSKA (reference sequence). This CDR3 has 15 residues.

The CDR3 here is CASSYRGYTEAFF. The CDR3 DNA is TGTGCCAGCAGTTACCGGGGGTACACTGAAGCTTTCTTT. The genes are TRBV6-6 and TRBJ1-1; maybe TRBD1 (5 bases). The CDR3 covers 13 residues. From germline, CDR1 is MNHNY and CDR2 SVGAGI (reference sequence). Deletions cut 2 bases from V and 3 bases from J, with 7 bases between.

This clonotype occurred a few times. The chain links TRBV7-6 to TRBJ1-2, with D tentatively TRBD1 (6 bases). Trimming removed 5 bases from V and 6 bases from J, with 13 bases in between. The germline CDR1 and CDR2 sequences are SGHVS and FNYEAQ. The CDR3 has 13 residues. DNA for the CDR3: TGTGCCAGCAGCAACAGGGTTTTAGATGGCTACACCTTC. Protein sequence: CASSNRVLDGYTF.

In regard to this clonotype: One junction end disagrees with the germline gene, perhaps due to a read error. This sequence joins TRBV7-9 and TRBJ1-2; D unclear. The CDR3 extends over 12 amino acids. Germline V gene data show CDR1 as SEHNR and CDR2 as FQNEAQ (reference sequence). The CDR3 DNA reads as TGCGCCAGCAGCCCCAATCTGGGAGTCTACACCTTC. Translation: CASSPNLGVYTF.

This clonotype has only a few counts. CDR3 loop: CASSGGTRQGEQFF. The CDR3 coding sequence is TGTGCCAGCAGCGGGGGGACGCGGCAGGGTGAGCAGTTCTTC. The V and J genes are TRBV5-5 and TRBJ2-5, with TRBD2 as a possible D gene (6 bases). The DNA end is more similar to TRBJ2-1, so the J call may be wrong. The CDR3 covers 14 residues. The germline CDR1 and CDR2 sequences are SGHKS and YYEKEE (reference sequence).

The J gene is TRBJ2-7, the V gene TRBV9; no clear D gene. Trimming removed 1 base from V and 0 bases from J, with 11 bases in between. Germline V gives CDR1 SGDLS, CDR2 YYNGEE. This CDR3 has 15 residues. CDR3 sequence (DNA): TGTGCCAGCAGCGTATACCCTGACCTCTCCTACGAGCAGTACTTC. It is translated as CASSVYPDLSYEQYF. The full variable domain, rest sourced from reference TRBV9 and TRBJ2-7, is DSGVTQTPKHLITATGQRVTLRCSPRSGDLSVYWYQQSLDQGLQFLIQYYNGEERAKGNILERFSAQQFPDLHSELNLSSLELGDSALYFCASSVYPDLSYEQYFGPGTRLTVT.

The rearrangement uses TRBV29-1 and TRBJ2-5; no clear D. The J call is doubtful: the DNA matches TRBJ2-1 better. The CDR3 is 12 amino acids. Germline assignment: CDR1 SQVTM and CDR2 ANQGSEA. The CDR3 sequence: CSVQPVALEQFF. As DNA, the CDR3 is TGCAGCGTCCAACCAGTAGCCCTCGAGCAGTTCTTC.

The V gene is TRBV28, the J gene TRBJ1-1; 9 nucleotides line up with TRBD1. The V gene's germline CDR1 is MDHEN and CDR2 SYDVKM. The CDR3 has 15 residues. V trimming: 5 bases; J trimming: 3 bases; junction bases outside the gene matches: 7. DNA of the CDR3: TGTGCCAGCAGTCCCTACAGGGGGCTTCACACTGAAGCTTTCTTT. This encodes CASSPYRGLHTEAFF.

This clonotype was found a few times. The J gene is TRBJ2-1, the V gene TRBV4-1; D may be TRBD1 (6 bases). This CDR3 has 14 residues. The germline V and J ends were trimmed by 5 bases and 5 bases, with 13 bases remaining between them. CDR1 and CDR2 (germline): MGHRA, YSYEKL. CDR3 bases: TGCGCCAGCAGCGTTGACAGGTTTAACAATGAGCAGTTCTTC. Amino acids: CASSVDRFNNEQFF.